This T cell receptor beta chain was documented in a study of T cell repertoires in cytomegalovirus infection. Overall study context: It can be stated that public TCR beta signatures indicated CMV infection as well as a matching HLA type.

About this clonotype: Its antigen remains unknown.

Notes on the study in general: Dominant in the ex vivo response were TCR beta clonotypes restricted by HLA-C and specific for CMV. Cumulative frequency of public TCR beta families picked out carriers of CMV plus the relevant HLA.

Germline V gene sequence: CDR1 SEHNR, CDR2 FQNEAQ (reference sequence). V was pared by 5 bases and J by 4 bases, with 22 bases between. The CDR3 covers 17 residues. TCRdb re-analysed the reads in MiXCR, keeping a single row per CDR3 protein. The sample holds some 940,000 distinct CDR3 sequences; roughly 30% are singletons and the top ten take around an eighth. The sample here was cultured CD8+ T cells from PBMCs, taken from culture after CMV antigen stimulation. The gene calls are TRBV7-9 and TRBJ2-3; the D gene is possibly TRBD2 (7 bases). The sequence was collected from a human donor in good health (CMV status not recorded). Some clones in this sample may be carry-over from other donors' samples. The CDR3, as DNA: TGTGCCAGCAGCCGACCTAGGCGGGGGCGGGGCGCAGATACGCAGTATTTT. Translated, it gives CASSRPRRGRGADTQYF.